Listed here are 2 T cell receptor beta chains from one sample, sequenced in a study of shared clonotypes between healthy human individuals. The data were produced by immunoSEQ multiplex PCR, yet TCRdb's version contains in-frame clones alone and is incomplete. The table lists 300,000 to 400,000 clones, 70% to 75% of them singletons. Material: memory CD4+ T cells sorted from blood. Subset given: CD45RA-negative fraction. The receptors come from a man younger than 45 in good health.

The rearrangement links TRBV5-1 to TRBJ1-1, with D maybe TRBD1 (5 bases). The ends were cut back, 6 bases at V and 1 base at J, with 13 bases in the middle. The germline gives CDR1 SGHRS, CDR2 YFSETQ. The CDR3 covers 14 residues. CDR3 in DNA: TGCGCCAGCACCTCGCAGGGCGGGAACACTGAAGCTTTCTTT. It codes for CASTSQGGNTEAFF.

The genes are TRBV6-5 and TRBJ2-7; 7 positions agree with TRBD2. The CDR3 runs 14 residues. Germline V gene data show CDR1 as MNHEY and CDR2 as SVGAGI. Trimming took 6 bases from V and 2 from J; bases not matched to a gene: 7. This CDR3 reads CASRPGLVTYEQYF. The CDR3, as DNA: TGTGCCAGCAGGCCCGGACTAGTTACCTACGAGCAGTACTTC.